Shown below are 14 T cell receptor beta chains from a single sample sequenced in a study of cytomegalovirus exposure and HLA in healthy donors. PCR used 60 Vbeta primers and 13 Jbeta primers. Clones were sequenced by immunoSEQ multiplex PCR, and TCRdb holds only the in-frame ones, with some missing. Its table lists 200,000 to 250,000 clones. Source material: PBMCs. These receptors were collected from a girl aged 2-10 years in good health and CMV-seropositive.

V and J are TRBV6-6 and TRBJ1-2; D remains unclear. This CDR3 comprises 14 residues. Germline V gene lookup returns CDR1 MNHNY and CDR2 SVGAGI (reference sequence). Trimming took off 0 bases at V and 5 bases at J, with 10 bases between the two ends. As DNA, the CDR3 is TGTGCCAGCAGTTACTCAGGTTACAGTTATGGCTACACCTTC. Protein: CASSYSGYSYGYTF.

The V call is TRBV27, the J call TRBJ1-2, with 8 bases identical to TRBD1. The CDR3 extends over 14 amino acids. V lost 2 bases to trimming and J lost 7 bases; unmatched junction nucleotides: 6. Germline V lookup: CDR1 MNHEY, CDR2 SMNVEV (reference sequence). The CDR3: CASSLAGTGRGYTF. The DNA of the CDR3 is TGTGCCAGCAGTTTAGCCGGGACAGGACGTGGCTACACCTTC.

This sequence joins TRBV5-4 and TRBJ2-7, with a possible D match to TRBD2 (5 bases). This CDR3 spans 14 amino acids. With 4 bases removed from V and 5 bases from J, the gap between germline ends came to 16 bases. Germline CDR1 SGHNT, CDR2 YYREEE (reference sequence). CDR3 nucleotides: TGTGCCAGCAGCCGAAAACCGGGGTTGGACGAGCAGTACTTC. Its translation: CASSRKPGLDEQYF. Using reference TRBV5-4 and TRBJ2-7 for the parts outside the CDR3, the full variable domain is ETGVTQSPTHLIKTRGQQVTLRCSSQSGHNTVSWYQQALGQGPQFIFQYYREEENGRGNFPPRFSGLQFPNYSSELNVNALELDDSALYLCASSRKPGLDEQYFGPGTRLTVT.

The chain uses TRBV10-3 and TRBJ2-6; TRBD2 matches at 14 bases. Germline CDR1 is ENHRY and CDR2 is SYGVKD. CDR3 length: 17 amino acids. The trim removed 8 bases at V and 2 bases at J, leaving 5 bases unmatched. The CDR3 DNA follows: TGTGCCATCGGCTCGGGACTAGCGGGAGCTGGGGCCAACGTCCTGACTTTC. Translating gives CAIGSGLAGAGANVLTF.

The chain carries TRBV27 and TRBJ2-7; 11 nucleotides match TRBD2. CDR1 and CDR2 from the germline V gene are MNHEY and SMNVEV (reference sequence). With V trimmed by 9 bases and J by 3 bases, 22 bases remained unmatched. The CDR3 runs 19 residues. The CDR3 DNA reads as TGTGCCAGTTCCAGACCCCCAAAAGTAGCGGGAGGGGATTTCTACGAGCAGTACTTC. Protein sequence: CASSRPPKVAGGDFYEQYF.

The V and J genes are TRBV7-9 and TRBJ1-2, with D maybe TRBD1 (6 bases). Germline-derived CDR1 and CDR2 are SEHNR and FQNEAQ (reference sequence). The CDR3 loop spans 13 amino acids. V gave up 3 bases and J gave up 4 bases, with 9 bases separating them. This CDR3 is CASSLRGGYGYTF. The CDR3 DNA reads as TGTGCCAGCAGCTTGAGAGGGGGCTATGGCTACACCTTC.

The V and J genes are TRBV5-5 and TRBJ2-7; 8 bases map to TRBD2. J lost 2 bases, V lost 7 bases, and 11 bases had no gene match. CDR3 length equals 15 residues. Germline CDR1 is SGHKS and CDR2 is YYEKEE (reference sequence). CDR3 sequence (DNA): TGTGCCAGCGGGGTAGGGACTAGTGGGACCTACGAGCAGTACTTC. Its protein product is CASGVGTSGTYEQYF.

The V and J genes are TRBV28 and TRBJ2-5, with 7 bases identical to TRBD1. Germline V gene sequence: CDR1 MDHEN, CDR2 SYDVKM. With V trimmed by 8 bases and J by 1 base, 16 bases remained unmatched. The CDR3 covers 17 residues. DNA of the CDR3: TGTGCCAGCTTCTCTGCAGGGGGTGGCTATTCCCAAGAGACCCAGTACTTC. This translates into CASFSAGGGYSQETQYF.

V gene TRBV30 combines with J gene TRBJ2-3; maybe TRBD1 (7 bases). The CDR3 is made up of 15 amino acids. Germline lookup yields CDR1 GTSNPN and CDR2 SVGIG (reference sequence). V lost 3 bases, J lost 4 bases, and 17 bases lay in between. The CDR3 nucleotides are TGTGCCTGGAGGACCTCAGGGGGGTTCGCAGATACGCAGTATTTT. Translated, it gives CAWRTSGGFADTQYF.

This rearrangement joins TRBV27 to TRBJ2-3; 12 bases are a match to TRBD2. V gave up 5 bases and J gave up 2 bases; unmatched junction bases: 14. There are 19 residues in the CDR3. Looked up from germline, CDR1 is MNHEY and CDR2 is SMNVEV (reference sequence). The CDR3 bases are TGTGCCAGCAGTCCCCGGAGGACTAGCGGGATGACGAACACAGATACGCAGTATTTT. Amino acid sequence: CASSPRRTSGMTNTDTQYF.

This chain uses TRBV29-1 with TRBJ2-3; D may be TRBD2 (6 bases). Trimming removed 5 bases from V and 2 bases from J, with 8 bases in between. In germline, CDR1 is SQVTM, CDR2 ANQGSEA. This CDR3 contains 12 residues. The CDR3: CSVRTITDTQYF. Here the CDR3 DNA reads TGCAGCGTTCGGACTATCACAGATACGCAGTATTTT.

This chain links TRBV14 with TRBJ2-2, with D perhaps TRBD1 (5 bases). CDR1 and CDR2 from the germline V gene are SGHDN and FVKESK. V gave up 0 bases and J gave up 4 bases, with 9 bases separating them. The CDR3 length is 15 residues. The CDR3 DNA is TGTGCCAGCAGCCAAGACAAGGGGCCCACCGGGGAGCTGTTTTTT. Encoded protein: CASSQDKGPTGELFF. Full variable domain (outside the CDR3, taken from reference TRBV14 and TRBJ2-2): EAGVTQFPSHSVIEKGQTVTLRCDPISGHDNLYWYRRVMGKEIKFLLHFVKESKQDESGMPNNRFLAERTGGTYSTLKVQPAELEDSGVYFCASSQDKGPTGELFFGEGSRLTVL.

The J gene is TRBJ2-7, the V gene TRBV27; 9 bases line up with TRBD1. Germline CDR1 MNHEY, CDR2 SMNVEV (reference sequence). The J segment lost 4 bases and the V segment lost 4 bases, leaving 5 bases of the junction unmatched. The CDR3 is 14 residues long. CDR3 protein: CASSSPGQGYEQYF. Here the CDR3 DNA reads TGTGCCAGCAGTTCACCGGGACAGGGTTACGAGCAGTACTTC.

CDR3 bases: TGTGCCAGCAGTTTAGACGGGGGGCGCGTTACTGAAGCTTTCTTT. The encoded protein is CASSLDGGRVTEAFF. V gene TRBV6-5 combines with J gene TRBJ1-1; a weak D match, TRBD1 (6 bases). The CDR3 consists of 15 residues. The V end was cut by 4 bases, the J end by 5 bases, with 17 bases between. Per germline, CDR1 MNHEY and CDR2 SVGAGI.